The subject of this entry is one TCR beta chain. Authors' data handling: Researchers report that nucleated cell counts were estimated from reference gene primer amplification. Repertoires were generated with immunoSEQ multiplex PCR, while TCRdb's copy carries only in-frame clones and drops some. The V and J calls and clone size come from that table; D and trimming were worked out from the DNA. The top ten clones hold under 4.5% of a sample with under 250,000 clones, 65% to 85% of them seen once. Grouping used clinical history reported by participants in a survey and questionnaire. V lost 3 bases, J lost 7 bases, and 10 bases lay in between. CDR1 and CDR2 from the germline V gene are WSHSY and SAAADI. The CDR3 totals 13 residues. The data are from a study of blood T cell repertoires in COVID-19.

The chain uses TRBV10-2 and TRBJ2-1; D is perhaps TRBD2 (5 bases). What was sequenced was PBMCs or T cells enriched from blood (not recorded which). The clonotype comes from a young man with acute COVID-19. Here the CDR3 reads CASSDPRGNEQFF. The CDR3 DNA is TGCGCCAGCAGTGACCCCCGCGGGAATGAGCAGTTCTTC.